This T cell receptor (beta chain) was sequenced in a study of shared clonotypes between healthy human individuals. The assay was immunoSEQ multiplex PCR, and TCRdb's table has in-frame clones only and misses some. The sample yields fewer than 2.5 million clones, approximately 93% seen once. Sequenced sample: naive CD4+ T cells from PBMCs. As for subset: CD45RA+ positively selected. The source of this sequence is a young man in good health. Some clones in this sample may be carry-over from other donors' samples.

This CDR3 is CASSPVVGSNQPQHF. The CDR3 DNA reads as TGTGCCAGCAGCCCGGTCGTGGGAAGCAATCAGCCCCAGCATTTT. V is TRBV27 and J is TRBJ1-5, with D hard to call. The CDR3 loop spans 15 amino acids. The germline CDR1 and CDR2 sequences are MNHEY and SMNVEV (reference sequence). V lost 6 bases and J lost 1, with 13 bases in between.